The clone carrying this T cell receptor beta chain has only a few counts. This record comes from a study of T cell changes during pregnancy in multiple sclerosis. Libraries were prepared by immunoSEQ multiplex PCR; TCRdb keeps only in-frame clonotypes and omits some of them. The table shows some 110,000 clones, with more than 85% occurring only once. The germline CDR1 and CDR2 sequences are MNHNS and SASEGT. The CDR3 has 13 residues. The germline V and J ends were trimmed by 3 bases and 1 base, with 6 bases remaining between them. This TCR came from a female donor with multiple sclerosis, enrolled in a pregnancy study. The V gene is TRBV6-1, the J gene TRBJ1-1; no clear D gene. The sequenced sample was peripheral blood, obtained in the third trimester of pregnancy. CDR3 in amino acids: CASSDFPNTEAFF. CDR3 nucleotides: TGTGCCAGCAGTGACTTTCCGAACACTGAAGCTTTCTTT.